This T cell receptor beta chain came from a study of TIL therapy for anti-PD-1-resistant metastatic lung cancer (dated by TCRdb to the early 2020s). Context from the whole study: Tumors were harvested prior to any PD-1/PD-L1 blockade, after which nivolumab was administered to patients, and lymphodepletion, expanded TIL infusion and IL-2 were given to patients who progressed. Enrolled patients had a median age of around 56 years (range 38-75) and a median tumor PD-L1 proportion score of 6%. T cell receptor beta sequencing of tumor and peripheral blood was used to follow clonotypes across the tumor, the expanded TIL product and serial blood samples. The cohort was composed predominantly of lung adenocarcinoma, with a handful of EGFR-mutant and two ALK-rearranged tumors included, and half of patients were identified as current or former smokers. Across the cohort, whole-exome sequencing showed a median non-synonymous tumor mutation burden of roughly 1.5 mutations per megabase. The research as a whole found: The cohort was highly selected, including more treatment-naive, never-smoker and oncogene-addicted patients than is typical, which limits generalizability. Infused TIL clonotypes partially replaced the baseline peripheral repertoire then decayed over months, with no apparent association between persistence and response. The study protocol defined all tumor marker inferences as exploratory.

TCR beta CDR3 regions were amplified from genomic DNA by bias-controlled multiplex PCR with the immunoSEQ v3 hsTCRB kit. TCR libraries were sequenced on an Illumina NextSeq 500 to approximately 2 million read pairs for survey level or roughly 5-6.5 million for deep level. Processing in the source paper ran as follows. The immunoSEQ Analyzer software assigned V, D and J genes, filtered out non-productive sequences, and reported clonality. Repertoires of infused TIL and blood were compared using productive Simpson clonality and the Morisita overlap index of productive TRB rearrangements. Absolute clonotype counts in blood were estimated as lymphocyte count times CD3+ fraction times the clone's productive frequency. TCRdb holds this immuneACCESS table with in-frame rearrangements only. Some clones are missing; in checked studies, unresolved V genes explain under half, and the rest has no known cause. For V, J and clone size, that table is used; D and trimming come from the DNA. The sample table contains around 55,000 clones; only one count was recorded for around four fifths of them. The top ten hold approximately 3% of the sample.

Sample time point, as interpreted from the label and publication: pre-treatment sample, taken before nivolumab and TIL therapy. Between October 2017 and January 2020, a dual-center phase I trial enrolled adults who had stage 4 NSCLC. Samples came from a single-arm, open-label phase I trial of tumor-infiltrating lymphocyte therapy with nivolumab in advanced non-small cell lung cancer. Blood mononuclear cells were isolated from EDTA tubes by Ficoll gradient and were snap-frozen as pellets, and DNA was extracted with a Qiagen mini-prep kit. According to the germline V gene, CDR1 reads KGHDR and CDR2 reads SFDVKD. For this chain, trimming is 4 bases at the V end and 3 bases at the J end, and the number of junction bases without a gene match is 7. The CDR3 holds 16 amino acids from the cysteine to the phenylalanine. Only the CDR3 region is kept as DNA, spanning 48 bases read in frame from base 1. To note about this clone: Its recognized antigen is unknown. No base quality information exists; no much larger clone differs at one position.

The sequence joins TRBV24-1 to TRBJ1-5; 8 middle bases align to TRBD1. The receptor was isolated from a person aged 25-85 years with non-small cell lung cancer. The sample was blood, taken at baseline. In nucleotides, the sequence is TGTGCCACCAGTGACCCGAGGACAGGGACCAATCAGCCCCAGCATTTT. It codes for CATSDPRTGTNQPQHF.